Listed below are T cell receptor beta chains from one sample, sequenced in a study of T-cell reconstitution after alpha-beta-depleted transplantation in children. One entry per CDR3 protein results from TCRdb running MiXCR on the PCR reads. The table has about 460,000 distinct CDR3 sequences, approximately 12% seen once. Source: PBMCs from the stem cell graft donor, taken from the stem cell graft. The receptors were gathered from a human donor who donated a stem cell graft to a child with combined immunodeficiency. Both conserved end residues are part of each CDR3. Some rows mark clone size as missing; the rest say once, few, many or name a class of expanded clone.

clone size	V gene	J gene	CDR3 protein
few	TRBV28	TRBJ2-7	CASRRRDRGEQYF
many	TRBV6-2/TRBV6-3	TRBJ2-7	CASSLLGGSYEQYF
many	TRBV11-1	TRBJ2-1	CASSLAPVLGQGWNSYNEQFF
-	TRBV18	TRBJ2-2	CASSPSTDPDGELFF
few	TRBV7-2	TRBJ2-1	CASSLAPGQQFF
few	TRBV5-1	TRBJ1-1	CASSRGGVSGTEAFF
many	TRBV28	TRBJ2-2	CASSRPGRDTGELFF
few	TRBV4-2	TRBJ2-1	CASSISGLAGEGSYNEQFF
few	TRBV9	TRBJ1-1	CASSVSGNVNTEAFF
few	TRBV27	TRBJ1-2	CASSLFGGIYGYTF
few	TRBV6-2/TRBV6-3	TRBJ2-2	CASSYSPGTGSLLVGAGELFF
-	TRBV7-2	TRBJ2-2	CASSRSGAFTGELFF
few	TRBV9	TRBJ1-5	CASSVIQGPNQPQHF
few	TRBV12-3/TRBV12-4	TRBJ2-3	CASSLETAGGPTDTQYF
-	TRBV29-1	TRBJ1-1	CSVALSGDMNTEAFF
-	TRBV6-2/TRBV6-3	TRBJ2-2	CASSYSGLAGWWTGELFF
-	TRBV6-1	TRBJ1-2	CASSQNFPRQGYGYTF
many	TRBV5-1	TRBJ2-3	CASSHRDRGVDTQYF
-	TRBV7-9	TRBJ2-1	CASSLFDTSGHNEQFF
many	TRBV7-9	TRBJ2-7	CASSVQDSYEQYF
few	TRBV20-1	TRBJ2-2	CSAKAGGPISNTGELFF
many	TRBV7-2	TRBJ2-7	CASSQRYGPYEQYF
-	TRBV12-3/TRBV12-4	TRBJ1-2	CASSPDRVLSYTF
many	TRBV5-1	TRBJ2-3	CASSTSGNAGTDTQYF
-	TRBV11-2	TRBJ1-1	CASGRNWGDTEAFF
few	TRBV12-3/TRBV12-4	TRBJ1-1	CASNNRGRTEAFF
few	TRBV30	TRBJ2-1	CAWSKRTSGSYNEQFF
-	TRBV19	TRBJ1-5	CASSIKSREGQPQHF
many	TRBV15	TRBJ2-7	CATSRDLGRIYEQYF
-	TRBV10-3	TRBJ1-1	CAISESIGMNTEAFF
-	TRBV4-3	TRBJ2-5	CASSQALTSGQETQYF
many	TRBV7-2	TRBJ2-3	CASSPGMVAQYF
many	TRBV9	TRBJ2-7	CASSVLSGASYEQYF
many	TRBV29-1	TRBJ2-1	CSVEGPIAGGPYFNEQFF
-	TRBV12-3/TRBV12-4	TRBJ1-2	CASSPLVSYGYTF
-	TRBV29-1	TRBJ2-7	CSVGRGRANSGTVYEQYF
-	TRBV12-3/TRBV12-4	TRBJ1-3	CASSPFRALSGNTIYF
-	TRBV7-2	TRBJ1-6	CASSLPGLPLHF
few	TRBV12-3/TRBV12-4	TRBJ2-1	CASKRGRVGEQFF
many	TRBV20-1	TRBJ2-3	CSARWEGGTDTQYF
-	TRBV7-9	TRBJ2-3	CASGRDSTDTQYF
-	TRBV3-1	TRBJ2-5	CASSQVSTETQYF
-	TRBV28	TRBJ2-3	CASRDRDKRTDTQYF
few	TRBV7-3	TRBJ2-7	CASSLLPTSLEQYF
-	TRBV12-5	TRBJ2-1	CASGLVQGRLYEQFF
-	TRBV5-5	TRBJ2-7	CASSLSGGPQDEQYF
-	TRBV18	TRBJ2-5	CASSPGRAKETQYF
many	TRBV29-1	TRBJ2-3	CSVVAWAGTDTQYF
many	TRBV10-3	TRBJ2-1	CAISAGTGVGNEQFF
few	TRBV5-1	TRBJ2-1	CASSGHLRDRDRPGEQFF
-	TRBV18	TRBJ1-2	CASSPRQQAAEGYTF
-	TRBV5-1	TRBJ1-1	CASSLGTGGITEAFF
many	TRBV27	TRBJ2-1	CASSPIGSGGYNEQFF
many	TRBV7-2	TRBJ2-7	CASSLASGRAYEQYF
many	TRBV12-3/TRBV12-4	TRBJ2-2	CASSPRTGFGELFF
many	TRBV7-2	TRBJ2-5	CASSYSVVAGGTETQYF